The 24 T cell receptor beta chains presented below share a single source sample, sequenced in a study of cytomegalovirus exposure and HLA in healthy donors. The PCR was carried out with 60 Vbeta primers and 13 Jbeta primers. Sequencing used immunoSEQ multiplex PCR; TCRdb keeps in-frame clones, though not all of them. This table holds fewer than 350,000 clones, 70% to 90% found once. The sample consisted of PBMCs. Receptor source: a woman under 30 in good health and CMV-seronegative.

V usage is TRBV27 and J usage is TRBJ2-5; TRBD2 might be the D (7 bases). The CDR3 runs to 13 residues. Trimming took off 10 bases at V and 3 bases at J, with 15 bases between the two ends. Germline V gives CDR1 MNHEY, CDR2 SMNVEV (reference sequence). In DNA, the CDR3 is TGTGCCACCTCCGGGGGGCGCGAAGAGACCCAGTACTTC. Translating it yields CATSGGREETQYF.

Remarks on this clone: This CDR3 is also generated by other DNA sequences in the sample. The chain combines TRBV6-5 with TRBJ1-5; D uncertain. Germline CDR1 is MNHEY and CDR2 is SVGAGI. This CDR3 comprises 13 residues. Trimming took off 4 bases at V and 0 bases at J, with 4 bases between the two ends. CDR3 region: CASSSNSNQPQHF. The CDR3 DNA follows: TGTGCCAGCAGTTCTAATAGCAATCAGCCCCAGCATTTT.

V usage is TRBV6-5 and J usage is TRBJ1-2; D possibly corresponds to TRBD1 (6 bases). Germline CDR1 is MNHEY and CDR2 is SVGAGI. CDR3 size: 14 residues. The V and J ends lost 5 bases and 0 bases respectively, with 10 bases between them. CDR3 residues: CASSTGLTNYGYTF. For the CDR3, the DNA is TGTGCCAGCAGTACAGGGCTCACTAACTATGGCTACACCTTC.

The sample holds a few counts of this clone. The V gene is TRBV6-4, the J gene TRBJ2-5; TRBD2 agrees at 10 bases. V was clipped by 3 bases and J by 7 bases; unmatched bases: 5. Germline V CDR1 and CDR2: MRHNA, SNTAGT. This CDR3 has 14 residues. The CDR3 nucleotides are TGTGCCAGCAGTGAAAGCGGGGGGGCACCGACCCAGTACTTC. This codes for CASSESGGAPTQYF.

The chain links TRBV5-1 to TRBJ2-3, with TRBD1 matching over 9 bases. The junction had 5 bases not matched to a gene; V was cut back by 5 bases and J by 4 bases. Germline assignment: CDR1 SGHRS and CDR2 YFSETQ. This CDR3 comprises 14 residues. The CDR3 DNA sequence: TGCGCCAGCAGGGAGGGACAGGGCGCAGATACGCAGTATTTT. Translation: CASREGQGADTQYF.

The rearrangement joins TRBV4-2 to TRBJ2-7; D unresolved. The V gene's germline CDR1 is LGHNA and CDR2 YNFKEQ. The CDR3 contains 16 residues. Trimming left V 0 bases short and J 2 bases short, with 14 bases between. As DNA, the CDR3 is TGTGCCAGCAGCCAAGATAACAGAGAAAACCCCTACGAGCAGTACTTC. Amino acid sequence: CASSQDNRENPYEQYF.

This clone was seen a single time. The chain carries TRBV7-3 and TRBJ1-1; 8 nucleotides line up with TRBD1. Germline V gene lookup returns CDR1 SGHTA and CDR2 FQGTGA. Losses at the gene ends were 4 bases for V and 5 bases for J; bases not matched to a gene: 9. This CDR3 comprises 15 residues. The CDR3 bases are TGTGCCAGCAGCTCTATACCAGGGGGCTTAACTGAAGCTTTCTTT. It encodes CASSSIPGGLTEAFF. The full variable domain, in which reference TRBV7-3 and TRBJ1-1 provide the parts outside the CDR3, is GAGVSQTPSNKVTEKGKYVELRCDPISGHTALYWYRQSLGQGPEFLIYFQGTGAADDSGLPNDRFFAVRPEGSVSTLKIQRTERGDSAVYLCASSSIPGGLTEAFFGQGTRLTVV.

The chain joins TRBV4-1 to TRBJ2-3, with D possibly matching TRBD1 (5 bases). V dropped 4 bases and J dropped 0 bases, with 11 bases sitting between them. Looked up from germline, CDR1 is MGHRA and CDR2 is YSYEKL. The CDR3 totals 15 residues. The CDR3: CASSRTGFSTDTQYF. CDR3 bases: TGCGCCAGCAGCCGTACAGGATTTAGCACAGATACGCAGTATTTT.

The rearrangement uses TRBV30 and TRBJ1-4, with D unclear. This CDR3 has 13 amino acids. Germline V gene lookup returns CDR1 GTSNPN and CDR2 SVGIG (reference sequence). V shed 3 bases and J shed 8 bases, with 13 bases lying between them. CDR3 loop: CAWSMISGEKLFF. In DNA form, the CDR3 reads TGTGCCTGGAGCATGATATCGGGGGAAAAACTGTTTTTT.

The chain recombines TRBV18 with TRBJ1-2, with 9 positions matching TRBD1. The germline V gene has CDR1 KGHSH and CDR2 LQKENI. V was pared by 8 bases and J by 6 bases, with 7 bases of the junction left unmatched. This CDR3 is built from 13 residues. The CDR3, as DNA: TGTGCCAGCCCCGGGACAGGGAAAAATGGCTACACCTTC. Its protein product is CASPGTGKNGYTF.

The CDR3 DNA reads as TGTGCCAGTAGTATAGATCCGCGGGGGGGCCGAGAGACCCAGTACTTC. Residues: CASSIDPRGGRETQYF. The rearrangement links TRBV19 to TRBJ2-5, with 9 bases aligning to TRBD2. Per germline, CDR1 LNHDA and CDR2 SQIVND (reference sequence). The junction had 6 bases not matched to a gene; V was cut back by 0 bases and J by 4 bases. The CDR3 consists of 16 residues.

The table lists this clone with a count of one. The rearrangement joins TRBV29-1 to TRBJ2-1; 7 nucleotides align to TRBD2. Trimming at V came to 3 bases and at J to 15 bases, leaving 14 bases not matched to a gene. The germline V gene encodes CDR1 SQVTM and CDR2 ANQGSEA. The CDR3 runs 13 residues. The CDR3 here is CSVDGSGDSVLFF. The CDR3 region has the DNA TGCAGCGTTGACGGCAGCGGGGACTCTGTTTTGTTCTTC.

The chain has TRBV13 and TRBJ1-2; D is uncertain. V was trimmed by 0 bases and J by 7 bases, leaving 12 bases between them. Germline V gives CDR1 PRHDT, CDR2 FYEKMQ (reference sequence). The length of the CDR3 is 14 residues. CDR3 sequence (DNA): TGTGCCAGCAGCTTAGGACCCCCGAAGAGTGGCTACACCTTC. The encoded protein is CASSLGPPKSGYTF.

The chain combines TRBV10-1 with TRBJ2-3; possibly TRBD2 for D (7 bases). CDR3 size: 14 residues. With 3 bases removed from V and 5 bases from J, the gap between germline ends came to 12 bases. Germline V gives CDR1 WNHNN, CDR2 SYGVQD (reference sequence). The CDR3 bases are TGCGCCAGCAGTGATGGGGGGGCCGGAGATACGCAGTATTTT. Amino acids: CASSDGGAGDTQYF.

As concerns this clone: Other DNA sequences of this sample code for an identical CDR3. The chain uses TRBV7-9 and TRBJ2-1; perhaps TRBD1 as D (5 bases). Trimming took off 3 bases at V and 6 bases at J, with 12 bases between the two ends. Germline CDR1 SEHNR, CDR2 FQNEAQ (reference sequence). CDR3 length: 14 amino acids. The CDR3 is CASSLGLDPNEQFF. The CDR3 nucleotides are TGTGCCAGCAGCTTGGGGCTCGACCCCAATGAGCAGTTCTTC.

The chain combines TRBV28 with TRBJ1-6; D is unclear. The CDR3 is 15 residues long. The V end was cut by 3 bases, the J end by 5 bases, with 11 bases between. The germline CDR1 and CDR2 sequences are MDHEN and SYDVKM. The chain's CDR3 is CASSFEGPHNSPLHF. CDR3 in DNA: TGTGCCAGCAGTTTTGAGGGCCCACATAATTCACCCCTCCACTTT.

On this clone: This same CDR3 is encoded by further DNA sequences in the sample. The genes are TRBV5-1 and TRBJ2-1; D remains unclear. V dropped 2 bases and J dropped 3 bases, with 6 bases sitting between them. The CDR3 is 13 residues long. The germline V gene encodes CDR1 SGHRS and CDR2 YFSETQ. DNA of the CDR3: TGCGCCAGCAGCTTCGGCGGCTACAATGAGCAGTTCTTC. This sequence encodes CASSFGGYNEQFF.

This chain uses TRBV4-1 with TRBJ2-3; TRBD2 agrees at 10 bases. J was trimmed by 2 bases and V by 2 bases; bases with no gene match: 4. Germline assignment: CDR1 MGHRA and CDR2 YSYEKL. The CDR3 is 16 amino acids. CDR3: CASSQLSGGATDTQYF. CDR3 nucleotide sequence: TGCGCCAGCAGCCAACTAAGCGGGGGGGCCACAGATACGCAGTATTTT.

The CDR3 nucleotides read TGTGCCAGCAGCTCCCGGGACAGGGCCTCCTACGAGCAGTACTTC. Translated: CASSSRDRASYEQYF. This rearrangement joins TRBV7-9 to TRBJ2-7, with 9 bases aligning to TRBD1. V shed 4 bases and J 0 bases; nucleotides not matched to a gene: 4. From germline, CDR1 is SEHNR and CDR2 FQNEAQ (reference sequence). The CDR3 has 15 residues.

The V call is TRBV2, the J call TRBJ2-1; D is perhaps TRBD2 (6 bases). Trimming took 6 bases from V and 8 from J, leaving 23 bases between them. This CDR3 has 16 amino acids. Germline CDR1 SNHLY, CDR2 FYNNEI. This chain's CDR3 is CASRASGVPIGDEQFF. The CDR3 bases are TGTGCCAGCAGAGCTTCGGGAGTACCCATAGGAGATGAGCAGTTCTTC.

The J gene is TRBJ1-1, the V gene TRBV7-8; D gene unclear. The germline V and J ends were trimmed by 5 bases and 5 bases, with 3 bases remaining between them. CDR1 SGHVS and CDR2 FQNEAQ come from the germline V gene. This CDR3 has 10 residues. CDR3 loop: CASSPTEAFF. In nucleotides, the CDR3 is TGTGCCAGCAGCCCGACTGAAGCTTTCTTT. Drawing the rest from reference TRBV7-8 and TRBJ1-1, the complete variable domain is GAGVSQSPRYKVAKRGQDVALRCDPISGHVSLFWYQQALGQGPEFLTYFQNEAQLDKSGLPSDRFFAERPEGSVSTLKIQRTQQEDSAVYLCASSPTEAFFGQGTRLTVV.

This clone was found a few times. The J gene is TRBJ1-3, the V gene TRBV5-1; the D gene is possibly TRBD1 (5 bases). The CDR3 consists of 15 residues. CDR1 SGHRS and CDR2 YFSETQ come from the germline V gene. V lost 0 bases to trimming and J lost 4 bases, with 11 bases between them. Here the CDR3 reads CASSLAGGLGNTIYF. Here the CDR3 DNA reads TGCGCCAGCAGCTTGGCGGGGGGTCTGGGAAACACCATATATTTT.

The V and J genes are TRBV5-4 and TRBJ1-1, with D maybe TRBD1 (5 bases). V was shortened by 4 bases and J by 1 base, with 11 bases between the two germline ends. Germline CDR1 SGHNT, CDR2 YYREEE (reference sequence). The length of the CDR3 is 14 residues. The CDR3 DNA reads TGTGCCAGCAGCCGACCTACAGGGAACACTGAAGCTTTCTTT. Protein product: CASSRPTGNTEAFF.

This chain joins TRBV10-3 and TRBJ1-2; TRBD1 might be the D (6 bases). The CDR3 is made up of 13 amino acids. Germline V gene sequence: CDR1 ENHRY, CDR2 SYGVKD. Trimming shortened V by 4 bases and J by 2 bases, and 8 bases separated the two germline ends. The CDR3 DNA follows: TGTGCCATCAGTGGTACAGGGAACTATGGCTACACCTTC. Its translation: CAISGTGNYGYTF.